This note documents a single TCR beta chain sequence. Its target is unknown. Specified time point: week 35, safety follow-up. A single vaccine dose contained 300 ug of mutant IDH1 20-mer peptide, and topical imiquimod was used with it. Patients underwent eight vaccinations, which took place in weeks 1, 3, 5, 7, 11, 15, 19 and 23. The data were obtained in a study of a mutant IDH1 vaccine in newly diagnosed glioma. On the study more broadly: Treated patients were roughly 60% male, about 40% female, mean age 40.4 years. V12 corresponded to week 35 and V13 to week 47.

Profiled with immunoSEQ multiplex PCR; TCRdb holds only in-frame clones, not every one. The table shows fewer than 90,000 clones, with 84% occurring only once. CDR1 and CDR2 (germline): SEHNR, FQNEAQ (reference sequence). J was trimmed by 6 bases and V by 1 base; bases with no gene match: 9. The CDR3 extends over 16 amino acids. Sequenced material: PBMCs, taken from a glioma patient whose treatment included an IDH1 peptide vaccine. V and J are TRBV7-9 and TRBJ1-2; TRBD1 agrees at 9 bases. The clonotype comes from a young man with glioma. The CDR3 is CASSLGYRGPIDGYTF. In DNA, the CDR3 is TGTGCCAGCAGCTTAGGGTACAGGGGGCCAATCGATGGCTACACCTTC.